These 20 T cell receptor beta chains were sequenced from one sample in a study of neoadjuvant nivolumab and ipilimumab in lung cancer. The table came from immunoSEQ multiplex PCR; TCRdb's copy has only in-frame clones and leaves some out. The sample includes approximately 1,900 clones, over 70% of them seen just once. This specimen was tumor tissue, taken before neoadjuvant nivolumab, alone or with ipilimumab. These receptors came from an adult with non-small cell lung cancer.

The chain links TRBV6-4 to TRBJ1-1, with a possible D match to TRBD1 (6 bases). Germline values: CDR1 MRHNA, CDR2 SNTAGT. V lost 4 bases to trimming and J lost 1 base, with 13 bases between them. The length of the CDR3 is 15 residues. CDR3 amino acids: CASSASAGANTEAFF. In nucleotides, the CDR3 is TGTGCCAGCAGTGCTTCGGCAGGGGCGAACACTGAAGCTTTCTTT.

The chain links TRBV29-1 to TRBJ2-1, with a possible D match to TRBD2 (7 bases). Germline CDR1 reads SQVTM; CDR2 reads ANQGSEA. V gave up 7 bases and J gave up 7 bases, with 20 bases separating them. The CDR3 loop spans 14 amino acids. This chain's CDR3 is CSGHDTGRGNEQFF. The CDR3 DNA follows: TGCAGCGGCCACGACACTGGGAGGGGGAATGAGCAGTTCTTC.

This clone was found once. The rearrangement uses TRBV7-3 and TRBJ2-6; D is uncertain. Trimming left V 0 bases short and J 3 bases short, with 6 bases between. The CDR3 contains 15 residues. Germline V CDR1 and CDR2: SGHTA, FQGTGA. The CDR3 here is CASSLTGFGANVLTF. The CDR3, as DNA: TGTGCCAGCAGCTTAACAGGTTTTGGGGCCAACGTCCTGACTTTC.

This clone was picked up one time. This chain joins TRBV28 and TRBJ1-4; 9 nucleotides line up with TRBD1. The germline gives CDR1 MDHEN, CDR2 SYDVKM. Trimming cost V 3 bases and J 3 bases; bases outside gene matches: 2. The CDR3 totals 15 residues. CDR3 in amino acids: CASSFGDRANEKLFF. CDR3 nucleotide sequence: TGTGCCAGCAGTTTTGGGGACAGGGCTAATGAAAAACTGTTTTTT.

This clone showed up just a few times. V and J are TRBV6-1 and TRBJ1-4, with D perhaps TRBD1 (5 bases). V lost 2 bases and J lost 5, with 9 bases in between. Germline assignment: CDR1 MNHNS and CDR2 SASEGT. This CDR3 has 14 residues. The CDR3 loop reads CASSEHRNNEKLFF. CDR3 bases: TGTGCCAGCAGTGAACACAGGAACAATGAAAAACTGTTTTTT.

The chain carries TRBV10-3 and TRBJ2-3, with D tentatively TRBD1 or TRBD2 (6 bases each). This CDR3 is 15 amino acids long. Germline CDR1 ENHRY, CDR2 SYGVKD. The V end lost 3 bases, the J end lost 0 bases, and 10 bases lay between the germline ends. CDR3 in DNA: TGTGCCATCAGTGATGGAGGGGGAAGCACAGATACGCAGTATTTT. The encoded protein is CAISDGGGSTDTQYF.

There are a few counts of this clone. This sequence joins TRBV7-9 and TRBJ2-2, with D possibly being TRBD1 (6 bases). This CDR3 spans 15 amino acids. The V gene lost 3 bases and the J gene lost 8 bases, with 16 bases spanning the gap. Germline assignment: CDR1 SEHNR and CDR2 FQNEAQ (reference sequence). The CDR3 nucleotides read TGTGCCAGCAGCTTCCAGGTGGCAGGGACAGGGGAGCTGTTTTTT. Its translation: CASSFQVAGTGELFF.

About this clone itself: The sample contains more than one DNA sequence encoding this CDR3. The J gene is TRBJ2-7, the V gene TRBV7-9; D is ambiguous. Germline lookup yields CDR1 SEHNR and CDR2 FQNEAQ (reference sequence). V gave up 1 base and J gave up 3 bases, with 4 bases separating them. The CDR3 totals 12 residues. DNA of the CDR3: TGTGCCAGCAGCTTAGAAGTCTACGAGCAGTACTTC. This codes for CASSLEVYEQYF. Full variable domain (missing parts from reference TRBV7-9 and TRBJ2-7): DTGVSQNPRHKITKRGQNVTFRCDPISEHNRLYWYRQTLGQGPEFLTYFQNEAQLEKSRLLSDRFSAERPKGSFSTLEIQRTEQGDSAMYLCASSLEVYEQYFGPGTRLTVT.

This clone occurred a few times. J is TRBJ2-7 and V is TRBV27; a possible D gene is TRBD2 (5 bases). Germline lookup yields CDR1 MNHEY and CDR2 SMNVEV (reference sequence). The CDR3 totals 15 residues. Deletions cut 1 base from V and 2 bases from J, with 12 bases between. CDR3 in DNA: TGTGCCAGCAGTTTATTAGTAGCGCCCACCTACGAGCAGTACTTC. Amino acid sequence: CASSLLVAPTYEQYF.

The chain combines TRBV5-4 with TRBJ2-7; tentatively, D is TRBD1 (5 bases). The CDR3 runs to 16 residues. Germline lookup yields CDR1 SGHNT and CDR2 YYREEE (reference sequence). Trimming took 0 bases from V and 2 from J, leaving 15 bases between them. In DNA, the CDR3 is TGTGCCAGCAGCTTGGATGGGGCAAATTGGGCCTACGAGCAGTACTTC. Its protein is CASSLDGANWAYEQYF.

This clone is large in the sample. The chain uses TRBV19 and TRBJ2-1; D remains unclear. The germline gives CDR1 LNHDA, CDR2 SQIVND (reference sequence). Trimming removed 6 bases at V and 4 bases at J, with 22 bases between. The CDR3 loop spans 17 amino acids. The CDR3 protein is CASSLGGPQVTYNEQFF. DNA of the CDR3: TGTGCCAGTAGCTTGGGCGGCCCCCAGGTAACATACAATGAGCAGTTCTTC. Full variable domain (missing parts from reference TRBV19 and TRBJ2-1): DGGITQSPKYLFRKEGQNVTLSCEQNLNHDAMYWYRQDPGQGLRLIYYSQIVNDFQKGDIAEGYSVSREKKESFPLTVTSAQKNPTAFYLCASSLGGPQVTYNEQFFGPGTRLTVL.

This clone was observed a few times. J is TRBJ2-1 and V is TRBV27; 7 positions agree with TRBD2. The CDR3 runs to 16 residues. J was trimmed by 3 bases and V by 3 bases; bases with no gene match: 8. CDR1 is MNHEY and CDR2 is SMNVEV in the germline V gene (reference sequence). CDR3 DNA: TGTGCCAGCAGTTTGCCAGGACTAGAAGGCTACAATGAGCAGTTCTTC. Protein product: CASSLPGLEGYNEQFF.

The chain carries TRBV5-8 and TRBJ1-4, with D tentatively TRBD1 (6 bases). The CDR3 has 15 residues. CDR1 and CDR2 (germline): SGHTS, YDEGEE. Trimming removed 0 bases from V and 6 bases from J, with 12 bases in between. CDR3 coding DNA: TGTGCCAGCAGCTTGGACGGCAGGGGTGATGAAAAACTGTTTTTT. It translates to CASSLDGRGDEKLFF.

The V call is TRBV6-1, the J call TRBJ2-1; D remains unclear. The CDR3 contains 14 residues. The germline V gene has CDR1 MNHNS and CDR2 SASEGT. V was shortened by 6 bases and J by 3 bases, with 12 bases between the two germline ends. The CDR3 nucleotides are TGTGCCAGCAGATTAGGGCCCGTCTACAATGAGCAGTTCTTC. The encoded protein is CASRLGPVYNEQFF.

CDR3 DNA sequence: TGTGCCAGCGGGTCCGGTCCCGAAAAACTGTTTTTT. Translated: CASGSGPEKLFF. The chain uses TRBV5-4 and TRBJ1-4; D gene uncertain. V gave up 7 bases and J gave up 8 bases, with 12 bases separating them. The CDR3 length is 12 residues. CDR1 SGHNT and CDR2 YYREEE come from the germline V gene (reference sequence).

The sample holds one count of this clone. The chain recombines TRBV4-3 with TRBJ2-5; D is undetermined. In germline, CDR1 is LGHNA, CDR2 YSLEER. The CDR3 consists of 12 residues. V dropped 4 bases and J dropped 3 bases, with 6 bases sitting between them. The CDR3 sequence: CASSLGKETQYF. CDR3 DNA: TGCGCCAGCAGCCTCGGCAAAGAGACCCAGTACTTC.

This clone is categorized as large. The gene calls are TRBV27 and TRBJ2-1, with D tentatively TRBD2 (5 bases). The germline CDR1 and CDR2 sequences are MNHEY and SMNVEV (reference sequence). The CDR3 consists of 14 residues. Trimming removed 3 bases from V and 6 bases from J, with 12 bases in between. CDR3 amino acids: CASSFRGGFNEQFF. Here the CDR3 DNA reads TGTGCCAGCAGTTTCCGGGGTGGCTTCAATGAGCAGTTCTTC.

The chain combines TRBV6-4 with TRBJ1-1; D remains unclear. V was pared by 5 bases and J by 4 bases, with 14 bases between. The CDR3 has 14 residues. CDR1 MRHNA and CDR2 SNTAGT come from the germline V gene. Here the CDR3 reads CASSPDGQSTEAFF. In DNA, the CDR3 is TGTGCCAGCAGTCCCGACGGCCAATCCACTGAAGCTTTCTTT.

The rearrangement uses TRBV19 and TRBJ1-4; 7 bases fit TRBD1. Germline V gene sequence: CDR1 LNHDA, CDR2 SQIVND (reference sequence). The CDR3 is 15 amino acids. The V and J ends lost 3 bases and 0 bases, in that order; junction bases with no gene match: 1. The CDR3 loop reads CASSMGTATNEKLFF. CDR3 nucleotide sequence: TGTGCCAGTAGTATGGGGACAGCAACTAATGAAAAACTGTTTTTT.

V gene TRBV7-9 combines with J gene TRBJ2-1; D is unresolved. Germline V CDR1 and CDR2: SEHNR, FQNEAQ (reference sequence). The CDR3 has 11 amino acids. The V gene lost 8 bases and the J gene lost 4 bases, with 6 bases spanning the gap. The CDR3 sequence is CASRWYNEQFF. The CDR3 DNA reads TGTGCCAGCCGGTGGTACAATGAGCAGTTCTTC.